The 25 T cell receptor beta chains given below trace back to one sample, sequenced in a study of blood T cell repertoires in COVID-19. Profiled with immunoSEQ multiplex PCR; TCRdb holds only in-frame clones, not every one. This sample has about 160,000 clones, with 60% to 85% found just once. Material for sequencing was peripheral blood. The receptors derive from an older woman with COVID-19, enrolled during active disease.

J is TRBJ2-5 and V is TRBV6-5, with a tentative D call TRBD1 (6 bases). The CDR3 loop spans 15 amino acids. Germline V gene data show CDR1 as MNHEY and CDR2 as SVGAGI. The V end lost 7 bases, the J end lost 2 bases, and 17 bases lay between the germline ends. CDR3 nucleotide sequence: TGTGCCAGCAACCTACAGGGACGGGGTCAAGAGACCCAGTACTTC. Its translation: CASNLQGRGQETQYF.

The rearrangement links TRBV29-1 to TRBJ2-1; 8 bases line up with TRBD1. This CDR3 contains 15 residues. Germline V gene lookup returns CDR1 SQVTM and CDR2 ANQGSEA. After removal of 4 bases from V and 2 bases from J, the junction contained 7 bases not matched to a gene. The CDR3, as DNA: TGCAGCGTTGTTAGGCAGGGGGCTCCCTACAATGAGCAGTTCTTC. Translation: CSVVRQGAPYNEQFF.

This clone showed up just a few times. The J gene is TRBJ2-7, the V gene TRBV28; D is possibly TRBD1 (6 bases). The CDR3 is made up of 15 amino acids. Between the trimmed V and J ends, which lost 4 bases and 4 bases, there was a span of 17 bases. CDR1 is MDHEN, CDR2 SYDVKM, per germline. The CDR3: CASSSTGLGNYEQYF. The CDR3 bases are TGTGCCAGCAGTTCCACAGGGTTGGGTAATTACGAGCAGTACTTC.

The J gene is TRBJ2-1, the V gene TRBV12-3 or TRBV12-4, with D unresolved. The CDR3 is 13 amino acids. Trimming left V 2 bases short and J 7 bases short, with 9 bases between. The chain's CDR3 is CASSLNPTNEQFF. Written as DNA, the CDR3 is TGTGCCAGCAGTTTAAACCCCACTAATGAGCAGTTCTTC.

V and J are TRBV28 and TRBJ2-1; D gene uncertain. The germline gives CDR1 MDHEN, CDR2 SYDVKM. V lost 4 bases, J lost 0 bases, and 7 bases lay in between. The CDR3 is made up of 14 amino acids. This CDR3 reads CASSSSSSYNEQFF. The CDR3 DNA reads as TGTGCCAGCAGTTCGTCGAGCTCCTACAATGAGCAGTTCTTC.

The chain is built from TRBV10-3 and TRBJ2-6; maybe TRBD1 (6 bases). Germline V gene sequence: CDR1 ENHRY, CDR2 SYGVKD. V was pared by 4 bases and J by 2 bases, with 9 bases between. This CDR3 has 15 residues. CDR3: CAISGRGAGANVLTF. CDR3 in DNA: TGTGCCATCAGTGGCAGGGGAGCTGGGGCCAACGTCCTGACTTTC.

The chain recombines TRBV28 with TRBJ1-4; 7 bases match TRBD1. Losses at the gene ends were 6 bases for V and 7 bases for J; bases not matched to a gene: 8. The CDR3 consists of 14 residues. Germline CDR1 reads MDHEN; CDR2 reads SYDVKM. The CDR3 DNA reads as TGTGCCAGCAGCCTGACAGGGAGAAGTGAAAAACTGTTTTTT. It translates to CASSLTGRSEKLFF.

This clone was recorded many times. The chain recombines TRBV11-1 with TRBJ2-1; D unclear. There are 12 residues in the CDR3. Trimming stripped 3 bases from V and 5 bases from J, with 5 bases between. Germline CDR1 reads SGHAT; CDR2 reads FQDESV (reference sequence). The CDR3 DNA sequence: TGTGCCAGCAGCTTTCAGAACAATGAGCAGTTCTTC. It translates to CASSFQNNEQFF.

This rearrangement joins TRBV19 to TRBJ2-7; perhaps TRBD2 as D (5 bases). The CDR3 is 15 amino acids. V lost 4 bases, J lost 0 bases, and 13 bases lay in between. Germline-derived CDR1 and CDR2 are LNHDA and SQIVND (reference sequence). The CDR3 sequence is CASSTLAASSYEQYF. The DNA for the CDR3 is TGTGCCAGTAGTACCCTAGCTGCCAGCTCCTACGAGCAGTACTTC.

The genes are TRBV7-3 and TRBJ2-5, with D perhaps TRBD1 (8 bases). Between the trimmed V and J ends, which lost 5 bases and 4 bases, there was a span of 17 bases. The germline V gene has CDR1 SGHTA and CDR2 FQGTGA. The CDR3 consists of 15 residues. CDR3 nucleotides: TGTGCCAGCAGCCCGAGGACAGGGAGGGGAGAGACCCAGTACTTC. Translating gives CASSPRTGRGETQYF.

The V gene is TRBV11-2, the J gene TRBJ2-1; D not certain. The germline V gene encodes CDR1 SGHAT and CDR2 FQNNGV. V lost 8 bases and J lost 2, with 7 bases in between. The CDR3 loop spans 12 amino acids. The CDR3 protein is CASRDTYNEQFF. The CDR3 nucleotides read TGTGCCAGCCGAGATACCTACAATGAGCAGTTCTTC. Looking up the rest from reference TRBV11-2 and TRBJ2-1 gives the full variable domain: EAGVAQSPRYKIIEKRQSVAFWCNPISGHATLYWYQQILGQGPKLLIQFQNNGVVDDSQLPKDRFSAERLKGVDSTLKIQPAKLEDSAVYLCASRDTYNEQFFGPGTRLTVL.

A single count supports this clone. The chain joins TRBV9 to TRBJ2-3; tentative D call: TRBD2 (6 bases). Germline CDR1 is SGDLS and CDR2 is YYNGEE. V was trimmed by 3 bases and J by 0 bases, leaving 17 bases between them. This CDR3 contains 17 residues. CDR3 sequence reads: CASSALSGGGSTDTQYF. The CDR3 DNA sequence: TGTGCCAGCAGCGCCCTTAGCGGTGGGGGAAGCACAGATACGCAGTATTTT. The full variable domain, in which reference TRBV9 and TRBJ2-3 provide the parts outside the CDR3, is DSGVTQTPKHLITATGQRVTLRCSPRSGDLSVYWYQQSLDQGLQFLIQYYNGEERAKGNILERFSAQQFPDLHSELNLSSLELGDSALYFCASSALSGGGSTDTQYFGPGTRLTVL.

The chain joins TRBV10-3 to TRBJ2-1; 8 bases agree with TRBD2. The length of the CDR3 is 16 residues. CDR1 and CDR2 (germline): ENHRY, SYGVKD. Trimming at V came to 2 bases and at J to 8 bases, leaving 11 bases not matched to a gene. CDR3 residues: CAISEPPGLVLDEQFF. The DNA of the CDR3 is TGTGCCATCAGTGAGCCGCCGGGACTAGTATTGGATGAGCAGTTCTTC.

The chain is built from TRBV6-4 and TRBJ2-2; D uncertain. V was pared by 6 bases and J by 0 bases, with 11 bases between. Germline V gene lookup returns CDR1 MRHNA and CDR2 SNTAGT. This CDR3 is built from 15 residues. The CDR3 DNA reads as TGTGCCAGCAGCCCGAGGAGCGCGAACACCGGGGAGCTGTTTTTT. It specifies CASSPRSANTGELFF.

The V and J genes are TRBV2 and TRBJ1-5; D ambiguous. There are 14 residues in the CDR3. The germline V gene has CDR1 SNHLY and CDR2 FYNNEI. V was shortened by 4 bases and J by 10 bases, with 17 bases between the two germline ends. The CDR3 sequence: CASSVGSWSEPQHF. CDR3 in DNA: TGTGCCAGCAGTGTGGGCTCGTGGTCTGAACCCCAGCATTTT. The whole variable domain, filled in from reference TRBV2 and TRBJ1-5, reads EPEVTQTPSHQVTQMGQEVILRCVPISNHLYFYWYRQILGQKVEFLVSFYNNEISEKSEIFDDQFSVERPDGSNFTLKIRSTKLEDSAMYFCASSVGSWSEPQHFGDGTRLSIL.

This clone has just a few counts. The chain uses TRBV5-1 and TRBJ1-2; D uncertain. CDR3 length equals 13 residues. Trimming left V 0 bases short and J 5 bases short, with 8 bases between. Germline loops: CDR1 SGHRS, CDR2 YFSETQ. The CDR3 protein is CASSLETRYGYTF. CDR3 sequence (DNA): TGCGCCAGCAGCTTGGAAACCAGATATGGCTACACCTTC.

The CDR3: CASSLWRVMSQETQYF. CDR3 DNA sequence: TGTGCCAGCAGCTTGTGGAGGGTCATGAGCCAAGAGACCCAGTACTTC. The chain carries TRBV7-8 and TRBJ2-5; tentative D call: TRBD2 (6 bases). Germline V CDR1 and CDR2: SGHVS, FQNEAQ. The germline V and J ends were trimmed by 3 bases and 1 base, with 15 bases remaining between them. The length of the CDR3 is 16 residues. The entire variable domain, with the rest obtained from reference TRBV7-8 and TRBJ2-5, is as follows: GAGVSQSPRYKVAKRGQDVALRCDPISGHVSLFWYQQALGQGPEFLTYFQNEAQLDKSGLPSDRFFAERPEGSVSTLKIQRTQQEDSAVYLCASSLWRVMSQETQYFGPGTRLLVL.

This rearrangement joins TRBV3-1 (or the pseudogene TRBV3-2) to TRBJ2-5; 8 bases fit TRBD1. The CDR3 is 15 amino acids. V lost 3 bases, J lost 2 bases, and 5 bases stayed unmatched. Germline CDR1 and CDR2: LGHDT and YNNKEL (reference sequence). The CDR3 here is CASSQLQGGQETQYF. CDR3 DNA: TGTGCCAGCAGCCAGCTACAGGGGGGACAAGAGACCCAGTACTTC.

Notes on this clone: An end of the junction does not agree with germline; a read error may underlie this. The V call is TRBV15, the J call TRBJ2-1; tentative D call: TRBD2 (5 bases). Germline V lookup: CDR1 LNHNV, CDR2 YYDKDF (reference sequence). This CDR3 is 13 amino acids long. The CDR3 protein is CATSRDLGGGELF. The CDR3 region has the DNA TGTGCCACCAGCAGAGATCTTGGAGGAGGCGAGCTCTTC.

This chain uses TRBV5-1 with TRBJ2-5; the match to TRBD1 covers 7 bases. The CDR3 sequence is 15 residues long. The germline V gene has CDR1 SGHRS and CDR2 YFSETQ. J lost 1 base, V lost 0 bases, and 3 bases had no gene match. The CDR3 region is CASSLGTGFQETQYF. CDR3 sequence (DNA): TGCGCCAGCAGCTTGGGGACAGGTTTCCAAGAGACCCAGTACTTC.

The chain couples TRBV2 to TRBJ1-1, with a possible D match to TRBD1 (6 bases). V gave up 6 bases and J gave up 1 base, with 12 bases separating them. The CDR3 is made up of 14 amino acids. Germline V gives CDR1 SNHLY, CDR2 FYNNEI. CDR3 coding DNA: TGTGCCAGCAGGGGGGACACCCAGAACACTGAAGCTTTCTTT. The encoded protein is CASRGDTQNTEAFF.

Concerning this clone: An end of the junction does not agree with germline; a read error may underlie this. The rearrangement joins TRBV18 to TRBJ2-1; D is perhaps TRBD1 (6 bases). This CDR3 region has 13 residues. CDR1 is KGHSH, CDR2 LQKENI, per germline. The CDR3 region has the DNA TGTGCCAGCTCACCGACCAGGGACAACGAGCAGTTCTTC. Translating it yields CASSPTRDNEQFF.

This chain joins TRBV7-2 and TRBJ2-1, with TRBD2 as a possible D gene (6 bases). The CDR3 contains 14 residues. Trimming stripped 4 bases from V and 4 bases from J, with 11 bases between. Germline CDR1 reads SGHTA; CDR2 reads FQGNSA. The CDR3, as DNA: TGTGCCAGCAGCTCCCCGGGAGTTTACAATGAGCAGTTCTTC. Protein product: CASSSPGVYNEQFF.

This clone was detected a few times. CDR3 DNA sequence: TGTGCCAGCAGCACAACAGGGTTTGGAGCTTTCTTT. It codes for CASSTTGFGAFF. The rearrangement joins TRBV28 to TRBJ1-1; D possibly corresponds to TRBD1 (6 bases). Trimming removed 6 bases from V and 10 bases from J, with 15 bases in between. The CDR3 contains 12 residues. The germline gives CDR1 MDHEN, CDR2 SYDVKM.

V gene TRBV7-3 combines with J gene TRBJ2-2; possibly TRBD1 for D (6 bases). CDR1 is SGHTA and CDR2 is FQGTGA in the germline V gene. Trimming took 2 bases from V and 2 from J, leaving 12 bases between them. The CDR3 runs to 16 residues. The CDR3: CASSLLPGHNTGELFF. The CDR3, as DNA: TGTGCCAGCAGCTTACTACCGGGACACAACACCGGGGAGCTGTTTTTT.